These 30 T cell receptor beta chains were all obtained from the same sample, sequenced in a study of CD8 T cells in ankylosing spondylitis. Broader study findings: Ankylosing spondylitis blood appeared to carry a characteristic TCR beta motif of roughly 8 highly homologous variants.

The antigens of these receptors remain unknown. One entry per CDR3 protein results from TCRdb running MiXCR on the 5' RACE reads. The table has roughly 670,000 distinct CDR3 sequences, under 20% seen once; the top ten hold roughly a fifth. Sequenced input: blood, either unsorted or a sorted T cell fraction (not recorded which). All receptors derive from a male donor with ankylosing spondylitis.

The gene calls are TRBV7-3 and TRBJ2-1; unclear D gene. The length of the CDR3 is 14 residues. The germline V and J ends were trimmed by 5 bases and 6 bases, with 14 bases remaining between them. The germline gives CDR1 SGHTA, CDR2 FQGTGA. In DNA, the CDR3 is TGTGCCAGCAGCAACCTAGGTTCACTCAATGAGCAGTTCTTC. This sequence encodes CASSNLGSLNEQFF.

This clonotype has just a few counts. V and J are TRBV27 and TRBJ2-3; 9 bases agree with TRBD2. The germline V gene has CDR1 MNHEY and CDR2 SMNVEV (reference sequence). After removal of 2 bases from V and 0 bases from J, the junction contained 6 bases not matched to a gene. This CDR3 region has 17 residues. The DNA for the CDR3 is TGTGCCAGCAGTTTACTGGGTAGCGGGGGTAGCACAGATACGCAGTATTTT. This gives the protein CASSLLGSGGSTDTQYF.

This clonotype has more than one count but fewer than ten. The CDR3 nucleotides read TGCGCCAGCAGCCAAGATGCAGGACGGCCCCTCCACTTT. Its protein product is CASSQDAGRPLHF. The chain uses TRBV4-1 and TRBJ1-6; no clear D. The CDR3 runs 13 residues. V gave up 0 bases and J gave up 13 bases, with 10 bases separating them. Looked up from germline, CDR1 is MGHRA and CDR2 is YSYEKL.

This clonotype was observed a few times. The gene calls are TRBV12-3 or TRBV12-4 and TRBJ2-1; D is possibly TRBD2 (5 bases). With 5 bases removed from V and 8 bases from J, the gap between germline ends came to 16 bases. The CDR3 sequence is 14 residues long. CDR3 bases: TGTGCCAGCAGTCCCCCTACTAGTCGGCATGAGCAGTTCTTC. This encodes CASSPPTSRHEQFF.

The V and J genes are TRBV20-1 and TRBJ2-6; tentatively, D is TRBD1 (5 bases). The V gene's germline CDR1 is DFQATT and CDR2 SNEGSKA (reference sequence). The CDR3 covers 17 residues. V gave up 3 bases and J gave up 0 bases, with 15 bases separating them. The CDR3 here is CSASDSDSSSGANVLTF. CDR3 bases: TGCAGTGCTAGTGATTCCGACAGTAGCTCTGGGGCCAACGTCCTGACTTTC.

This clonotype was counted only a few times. CDR3 nucleotides: TGTGCCAGCAGCCCACAGCGGCGGGAGGGCCCCACAGATACGCAGTATTTT. This translates into CASSPQRREGPTDTQYF. The rearrangement joins TRBV7-2 to TRBJ2-3; 9 nucleotides align to TRBD2. Germline assignment: CDR1 SGHTA and CDR2 FQGNSA. This CDR3 region has 17 residues. V lost 5 bases to trimming and J lost 2 bases; unmatched junction nucleotides: 11.

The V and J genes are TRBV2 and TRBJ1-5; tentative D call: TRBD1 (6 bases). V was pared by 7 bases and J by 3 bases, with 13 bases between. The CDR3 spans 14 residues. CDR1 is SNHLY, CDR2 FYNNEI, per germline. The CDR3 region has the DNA TGTGCCAGCACCATTGGACAGACCAATCAGCCCCAGCATTTT. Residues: CASTIGQTNQPQHF.

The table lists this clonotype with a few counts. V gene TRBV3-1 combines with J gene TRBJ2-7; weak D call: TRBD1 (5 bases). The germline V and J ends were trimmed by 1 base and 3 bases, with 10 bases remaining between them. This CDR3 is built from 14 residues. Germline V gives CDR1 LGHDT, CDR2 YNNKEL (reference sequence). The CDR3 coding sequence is TGTGCCAGCAGCCAAGGGGGCGTTCGCTACGAGCAGTACTTC. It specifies CASSQGGVRYEQYF.

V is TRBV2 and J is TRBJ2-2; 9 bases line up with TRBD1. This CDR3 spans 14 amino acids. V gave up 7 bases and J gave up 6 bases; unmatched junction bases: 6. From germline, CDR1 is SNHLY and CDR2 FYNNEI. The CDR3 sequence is CASNPGTGSGELFF. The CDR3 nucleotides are TGTGCCAGCAATCCCGGGACAGGGTCCGGGGAGCTGTTTTTT.

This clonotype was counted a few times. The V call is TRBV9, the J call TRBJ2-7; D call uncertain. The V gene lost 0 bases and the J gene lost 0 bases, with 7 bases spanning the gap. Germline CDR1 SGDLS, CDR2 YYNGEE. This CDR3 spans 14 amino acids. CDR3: CASSVGTVSYEQYF. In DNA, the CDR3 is TGTGCCAGCAGCGTAGGCACAGTCTCCTACGAGCAGTACTTC.

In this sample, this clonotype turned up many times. DNA for the CDR3: TGTGCCAGCAGCCCTCTAGAGGGGCCAGATACGCAGTATTTT. As protein: CASSPLEGPDTQYF. This chain joins TRBV7-2 and TRBJ2-3, with D possibly called TRBD1 or TRBD2 (5 bases each). V lost 5 bases and J 4 bases, leaving 13 bases between the germline ends. Germline V gives CDR1 SGHTA, CDR2 FQGNSA. The CDR3 runs to 14 residues.

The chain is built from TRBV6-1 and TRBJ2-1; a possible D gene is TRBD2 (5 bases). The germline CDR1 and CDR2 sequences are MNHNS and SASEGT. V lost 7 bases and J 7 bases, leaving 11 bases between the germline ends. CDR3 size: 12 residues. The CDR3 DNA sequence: TGTGCCAGCATCCCCGGGGTTAATGAGCAGTTCTTC. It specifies CASIPGVNEQFF.

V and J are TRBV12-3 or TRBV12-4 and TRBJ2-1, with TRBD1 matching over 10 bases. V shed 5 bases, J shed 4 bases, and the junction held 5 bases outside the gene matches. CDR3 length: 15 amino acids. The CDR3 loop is CASSVDRGQYNEQFF. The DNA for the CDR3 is TGTGCCAGCAGTGTTGACAGGGGGCAGTACAATGAGCAGTTCTTC.

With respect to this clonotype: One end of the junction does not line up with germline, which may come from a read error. The chain's CDR3 is CTSSLGLGQERTDTQYF. The CDR3 DNA is TGTACCAGCAGTTTAGGGTTGGGACAGGAGCGCACAGATACGCAGTATTTT. V gene TRBV12-3 or TRBV12-4 combines with J gene TRBJ2-3; 8 bases fit TRBD1. CDR3 length equals 17 residues.

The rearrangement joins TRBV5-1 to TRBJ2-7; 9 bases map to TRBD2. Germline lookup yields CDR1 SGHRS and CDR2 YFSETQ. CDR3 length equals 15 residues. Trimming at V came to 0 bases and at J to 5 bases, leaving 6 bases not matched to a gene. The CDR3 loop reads CASSLDASGINEQYF. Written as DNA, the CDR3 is TGCGCCAGCAGCTTGGATGCTAGCGGGATTAACGAGCAGTACTTC.

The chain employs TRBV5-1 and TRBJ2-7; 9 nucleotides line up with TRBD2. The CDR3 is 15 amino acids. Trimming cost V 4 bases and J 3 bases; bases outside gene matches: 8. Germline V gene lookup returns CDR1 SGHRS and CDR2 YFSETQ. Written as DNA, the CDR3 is TGCGCCAGCAGCAACTCCGGGACTAGCAACTACGAGCAGTACTTC. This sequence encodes CASSNSGTSNYEQYF.

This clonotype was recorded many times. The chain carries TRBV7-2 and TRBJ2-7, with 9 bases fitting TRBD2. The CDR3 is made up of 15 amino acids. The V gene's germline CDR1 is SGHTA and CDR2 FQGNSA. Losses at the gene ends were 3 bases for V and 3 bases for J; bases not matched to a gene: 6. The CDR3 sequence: CASSFTGTSSYEQYF. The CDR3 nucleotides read TGTGCCAGCAGCTTCACCGGGACTAGCAGCTACGAGCAGTACTTC.

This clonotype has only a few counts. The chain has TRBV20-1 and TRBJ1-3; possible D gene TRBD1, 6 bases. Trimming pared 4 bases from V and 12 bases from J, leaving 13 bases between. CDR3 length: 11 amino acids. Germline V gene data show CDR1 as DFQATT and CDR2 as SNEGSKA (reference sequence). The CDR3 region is CSATSGTFIYF. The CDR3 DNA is TGCAGTGCTACTTCCGGGACATTCATATATTTT.

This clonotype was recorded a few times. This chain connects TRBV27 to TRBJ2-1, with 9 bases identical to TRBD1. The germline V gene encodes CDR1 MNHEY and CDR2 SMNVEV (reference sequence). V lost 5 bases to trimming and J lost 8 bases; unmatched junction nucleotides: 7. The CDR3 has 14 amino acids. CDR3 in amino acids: CASSPIRDRDEQFF. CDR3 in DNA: TGTGCCAGCAGTCCCATTAGGGACAGGGATGAGCAGTTCTTC.

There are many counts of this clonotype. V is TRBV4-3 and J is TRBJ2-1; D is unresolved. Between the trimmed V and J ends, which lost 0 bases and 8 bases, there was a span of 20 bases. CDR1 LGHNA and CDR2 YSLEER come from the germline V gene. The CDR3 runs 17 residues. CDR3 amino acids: CASSQESTLHSGYEQFF. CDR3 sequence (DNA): TGCGCCAGCAGCCAAGAAAGTACTCTTCATTCTGGGTATGAGCAGTTCTTC.

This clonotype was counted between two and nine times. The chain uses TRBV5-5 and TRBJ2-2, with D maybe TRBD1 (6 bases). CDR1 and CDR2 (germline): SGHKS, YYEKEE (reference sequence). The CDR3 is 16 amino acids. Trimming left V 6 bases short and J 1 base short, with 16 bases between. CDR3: CASIDLPDRNTGELFF. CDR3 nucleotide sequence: TGTGCCAGCATCGACCTCCCGGACAGGAACACCGGGGAGCTGTTTTTT.

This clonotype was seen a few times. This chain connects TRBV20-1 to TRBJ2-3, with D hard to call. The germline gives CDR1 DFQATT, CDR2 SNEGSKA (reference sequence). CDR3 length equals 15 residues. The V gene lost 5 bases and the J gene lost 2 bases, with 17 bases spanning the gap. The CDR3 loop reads CSAPLTRAYTDTQYF. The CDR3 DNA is TGCAGTGCTCCCCTCACTCGCGCCTACACAGATACGCAGTATTTT.

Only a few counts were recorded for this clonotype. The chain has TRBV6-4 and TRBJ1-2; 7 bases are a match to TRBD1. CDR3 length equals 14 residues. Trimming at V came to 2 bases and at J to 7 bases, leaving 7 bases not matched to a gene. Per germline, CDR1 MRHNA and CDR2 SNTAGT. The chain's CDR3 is CASSDTGDYGGYTF. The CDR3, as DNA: TGTGCCAGCAGTGACACAGGGGACTACGGTGGCTACACCTTC.

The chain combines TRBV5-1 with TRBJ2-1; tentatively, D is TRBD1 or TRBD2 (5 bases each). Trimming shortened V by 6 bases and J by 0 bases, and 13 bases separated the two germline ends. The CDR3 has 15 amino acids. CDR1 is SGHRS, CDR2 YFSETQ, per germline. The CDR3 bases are TGCGCCAGCACTGTAGGGACGGGCTCCTACAATGAGCAGTTCTTC. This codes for CASTVGTGSYNEQFF.

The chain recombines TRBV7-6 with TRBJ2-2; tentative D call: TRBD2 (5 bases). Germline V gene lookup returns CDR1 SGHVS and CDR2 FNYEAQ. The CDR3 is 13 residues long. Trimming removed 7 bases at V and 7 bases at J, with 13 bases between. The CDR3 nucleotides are TGTGCCAGCACTTTTAGGGAGTTCGGGGAGCTGTTTTTT. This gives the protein CASTFREFGELFF.

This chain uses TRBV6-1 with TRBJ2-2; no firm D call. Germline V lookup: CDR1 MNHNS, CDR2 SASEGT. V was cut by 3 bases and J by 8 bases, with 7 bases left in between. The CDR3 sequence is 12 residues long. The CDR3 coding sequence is TGTGCCAGCAGTGACATTGGGGGGGAGCTGTTTTTT. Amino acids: CASSDIGGELFF.

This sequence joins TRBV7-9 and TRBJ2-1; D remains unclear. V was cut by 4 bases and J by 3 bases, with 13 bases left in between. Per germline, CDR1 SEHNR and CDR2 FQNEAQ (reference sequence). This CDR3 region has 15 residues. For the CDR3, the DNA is TGTGCCAGCAGCTCCCGACAAACTGTCTACAATGAGCAGTTCTTC. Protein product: CASSSRQTVYNEQFF.

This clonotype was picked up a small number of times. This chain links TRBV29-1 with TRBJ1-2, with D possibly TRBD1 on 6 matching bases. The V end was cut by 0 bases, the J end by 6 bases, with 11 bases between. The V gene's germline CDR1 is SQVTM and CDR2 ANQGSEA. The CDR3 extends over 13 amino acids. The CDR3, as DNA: TGCAGCGTTGAAGATGGGTCAGGGGATGGCTACACCTTC. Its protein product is CSVEDGSGDGYTF.

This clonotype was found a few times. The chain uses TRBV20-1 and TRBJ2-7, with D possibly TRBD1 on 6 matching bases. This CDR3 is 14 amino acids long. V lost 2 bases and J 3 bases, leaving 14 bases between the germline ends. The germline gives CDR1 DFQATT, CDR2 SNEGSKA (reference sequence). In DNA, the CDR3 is TGCAGTGCTAGACCCAGGACAGCAGACTACGAGCAGTACTTC. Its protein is CSARPRTADYEQYF.

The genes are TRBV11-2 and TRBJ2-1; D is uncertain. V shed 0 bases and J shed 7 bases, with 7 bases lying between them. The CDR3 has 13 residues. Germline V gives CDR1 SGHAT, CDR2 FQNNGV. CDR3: CASSLDQMNEQFF. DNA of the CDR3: TGTGCCAGCAGCTTAGATCAGATGAATGAGCAGTTCTTC.